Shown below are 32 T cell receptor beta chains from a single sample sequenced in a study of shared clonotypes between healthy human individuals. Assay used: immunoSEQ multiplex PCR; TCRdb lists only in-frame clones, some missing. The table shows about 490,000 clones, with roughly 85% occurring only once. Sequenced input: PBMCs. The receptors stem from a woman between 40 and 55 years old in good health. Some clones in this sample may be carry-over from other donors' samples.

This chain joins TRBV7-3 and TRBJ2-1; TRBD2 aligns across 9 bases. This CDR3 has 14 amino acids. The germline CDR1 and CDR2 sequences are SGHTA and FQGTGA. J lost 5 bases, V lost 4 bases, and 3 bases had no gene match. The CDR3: CASSSSGTNNEQFF. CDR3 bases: TGTGCCAGCAGCTCTAGCGGGACTAACAATGAGCAGTTCTTC.

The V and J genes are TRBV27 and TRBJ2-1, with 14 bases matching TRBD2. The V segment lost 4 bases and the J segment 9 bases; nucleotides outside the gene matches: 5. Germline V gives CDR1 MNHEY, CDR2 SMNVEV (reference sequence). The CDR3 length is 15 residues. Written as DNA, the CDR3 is TGTGCCAGCAGTTCCGGGACTAGCGGGAGCAGTGAGCAGTTCTTC. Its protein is CASSSGTSGSSEQFF.

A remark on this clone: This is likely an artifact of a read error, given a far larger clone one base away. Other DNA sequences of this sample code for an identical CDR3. CDR3 nucleotide sequence: TGTGCCAGCAGTTTGAGCAGACTCGCGGGAGGCGGGGAGACCCAGTACTTC. Residues: CASSLSRLAGGGETQYF. The chain links TRBV27 to TRBJ2-5, with 8 bases matching TRBD2. CDR1 is MNHEY, CDR2 SMNVEV, per germline (reference sequence). J lost 5 bases, V lost 3 bases, and 14 bases had no gene match. The CDR3 extends over 17 amino acids.

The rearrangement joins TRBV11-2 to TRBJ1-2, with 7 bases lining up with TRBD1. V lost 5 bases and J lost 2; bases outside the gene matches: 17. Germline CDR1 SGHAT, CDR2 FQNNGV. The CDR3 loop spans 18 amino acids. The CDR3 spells CASSTYRGGAARNYGYTF. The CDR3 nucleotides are TGTGCCAGCAGCACGTACAGGGGCGGCGCGGCAAGGAACTATGGCTACACCTTC.

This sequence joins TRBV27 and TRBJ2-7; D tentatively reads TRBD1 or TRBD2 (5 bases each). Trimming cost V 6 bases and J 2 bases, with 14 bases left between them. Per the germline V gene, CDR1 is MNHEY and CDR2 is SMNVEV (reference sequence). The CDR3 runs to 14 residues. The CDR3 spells CASSLGVSTYEQYF. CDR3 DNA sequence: TGTGCCAGCAGCTTGGGGGTTTCCACCTACGAGCAGTACTTC.

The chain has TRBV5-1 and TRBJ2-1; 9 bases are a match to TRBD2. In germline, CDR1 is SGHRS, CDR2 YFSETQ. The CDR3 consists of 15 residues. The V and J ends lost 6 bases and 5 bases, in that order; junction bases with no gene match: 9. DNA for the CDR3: TGCGCCAGCAACGTGGGGGCGGGAGGGCACAATGAGCAGTTCTTC. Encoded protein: CASNVGAGGHNEQFF.

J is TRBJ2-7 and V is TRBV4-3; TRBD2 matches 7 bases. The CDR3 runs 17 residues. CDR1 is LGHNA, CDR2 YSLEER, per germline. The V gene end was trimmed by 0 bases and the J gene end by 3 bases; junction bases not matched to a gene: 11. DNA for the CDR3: TGCGCCAGCAGCCAAGAACAGCCTGGACTAGTGATCTACGAGCAGTACTTC. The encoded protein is CASSQEQPGLVIYEQYF.

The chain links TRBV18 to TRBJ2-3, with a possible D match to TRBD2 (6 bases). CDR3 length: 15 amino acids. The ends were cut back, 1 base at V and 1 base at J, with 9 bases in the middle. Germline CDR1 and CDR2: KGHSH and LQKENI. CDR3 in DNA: TGTGCCAGCTCACCACAGGCGGGACGCACAGATACGCAGTATTTT. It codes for CASSPQAGRTDTQYF.

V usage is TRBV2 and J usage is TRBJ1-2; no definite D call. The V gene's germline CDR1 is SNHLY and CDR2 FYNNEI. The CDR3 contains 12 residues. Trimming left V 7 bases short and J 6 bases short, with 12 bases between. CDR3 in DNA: TGTGCCAGCAACTTGGAGGTGAATGGCTACACCTTC. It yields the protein CASNLEVNGYTF. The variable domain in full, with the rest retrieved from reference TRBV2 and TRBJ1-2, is EPEVTQTPSHQVTQMGQEVILRCVPISNHLYFYWYRQILGQKVEFLVSFYNNEISEKSEIFDDQFSVERPDGSNFTLKIRSTKLEDSAMYFCASNLEVNGYTFGSGTRLTVV.

The CDR3 bases are TGTGCCAGCAGTTACTCGACTGGGGCCAACGTCCTGACTTTC. As protein: CASSYSTGANVLTF. The chain couples TRBV6-5 to TRBJ2-6; D uncertain. The CDR3 length is 14 residues. V gave up 0 bases and J gave up 2 bases, with 2 bases separating them. Germline V gene lookup returns CDR1 MNHEY and CDR2 SVGAGI.

The CDR3 sequence: CASSSRDRRVTGGPYEQYF. The CDR3 DNA follows: TGTGCCAGCAGCTCCAGGGACAGAAGGGTAACGGGAGGACCTTACGAGCAGTACTTC. The chain carries TRBV11-2 and TRBJ2-7; D may match TRBD1 or TRBD2 (7 bases each). The CDR3 totals 19 residues. Trimming cost V 4 bases and J 4 bases, with 29 bases left between them. CDR1 is SGHAT and CDR2 is FQNNGV in the germline V gene.

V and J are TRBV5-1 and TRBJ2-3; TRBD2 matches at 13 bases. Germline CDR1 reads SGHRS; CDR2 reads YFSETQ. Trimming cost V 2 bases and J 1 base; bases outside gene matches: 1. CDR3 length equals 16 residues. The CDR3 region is CASSFGLAGGTDTQYF. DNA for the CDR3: TGCGCCAGCAGCTTTGGACTAGCGGGGGGCACAGATACGCAGTATTTT.

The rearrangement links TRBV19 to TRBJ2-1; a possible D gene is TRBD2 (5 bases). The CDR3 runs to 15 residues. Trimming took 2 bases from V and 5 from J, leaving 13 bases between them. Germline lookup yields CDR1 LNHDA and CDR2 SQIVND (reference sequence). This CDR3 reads CASSIFLVSDNEQFF. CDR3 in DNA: TGTGCCAGTAGTATATTCCTAGTTAGCGACAATGAGCAGTTCTTC.

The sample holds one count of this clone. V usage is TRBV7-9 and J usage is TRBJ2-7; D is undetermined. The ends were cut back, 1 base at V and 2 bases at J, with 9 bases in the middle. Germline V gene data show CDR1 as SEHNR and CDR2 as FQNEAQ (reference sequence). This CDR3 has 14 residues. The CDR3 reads CASSLGSSPYEQYF. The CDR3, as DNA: TGTGCCAGCAGCTTAGGGTCTAGTCCCTACGAGCAGTACTTC.

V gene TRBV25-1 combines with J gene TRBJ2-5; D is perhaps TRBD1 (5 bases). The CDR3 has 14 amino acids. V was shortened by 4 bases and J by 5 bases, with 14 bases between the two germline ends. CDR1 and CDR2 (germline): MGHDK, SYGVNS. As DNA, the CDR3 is TGTGCCAGCAGTGGCCCCTCCTCAGGGGAGACCCAGTACTTC. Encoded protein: CASSGPSSGETQYF.

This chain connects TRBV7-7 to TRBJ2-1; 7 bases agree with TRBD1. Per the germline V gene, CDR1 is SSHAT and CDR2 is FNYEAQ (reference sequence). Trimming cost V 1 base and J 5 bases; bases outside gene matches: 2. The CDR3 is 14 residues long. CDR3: CASSLDRGNNEQFF. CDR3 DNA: TGTGCCAGCAGCTTAGACAGGGGAAACAATGAGCAGTTCTTC.

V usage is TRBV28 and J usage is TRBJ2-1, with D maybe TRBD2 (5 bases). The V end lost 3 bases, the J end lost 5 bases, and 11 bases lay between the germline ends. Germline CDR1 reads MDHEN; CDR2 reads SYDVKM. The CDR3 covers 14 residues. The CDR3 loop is CASSLTSGHNEQFF. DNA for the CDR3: TGTGCCAGCAGTTTGACCAGCGGCCACAATGAGCAGTTCTTC.

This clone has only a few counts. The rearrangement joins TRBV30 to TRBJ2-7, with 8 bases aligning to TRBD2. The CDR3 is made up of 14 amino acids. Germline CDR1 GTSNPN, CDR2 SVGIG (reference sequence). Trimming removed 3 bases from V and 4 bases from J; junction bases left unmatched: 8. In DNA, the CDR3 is TGTGCCTGGAGGGCCCCGGGACTAGTGTACGAGCAGTACTTC. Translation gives CAWRAPGLVYEQYF.

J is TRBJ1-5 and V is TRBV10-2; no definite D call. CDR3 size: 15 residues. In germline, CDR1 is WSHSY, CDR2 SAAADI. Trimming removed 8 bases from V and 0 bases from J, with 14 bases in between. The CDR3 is CASSDHRGSNQPQHF. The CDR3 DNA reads TGCGCCAGCTCGGACCATCGTGGTAGCAATCAGCCCCAGCATTTT.

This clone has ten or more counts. This CDR3 reads CAWRRRGNSPLHF. The CDR3 DNA follows: TGTGCCTGGAGGAGAAGAGGGAATTCACCCCTCCACTTT. V and J are TRBV30 and TRBJ1-6; no firm D call. The ends were cut back, 3 bases at V and 7 bases at J, with 10 bases in the middle. From germline, CDR1 is GTSNPN and CDR2 SVGIG (reference sequence). This CDR3 has 13 amino acids.

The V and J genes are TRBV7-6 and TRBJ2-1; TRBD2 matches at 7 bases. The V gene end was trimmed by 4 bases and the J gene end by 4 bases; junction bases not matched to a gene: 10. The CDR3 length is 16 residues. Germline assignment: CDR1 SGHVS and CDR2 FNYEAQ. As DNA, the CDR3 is TGTGCCAGCAGCTCGCGGGCGGGAGAGATATACAATGAGCAGTTCTTC. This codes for CASSSRAGEIYNEQFF.

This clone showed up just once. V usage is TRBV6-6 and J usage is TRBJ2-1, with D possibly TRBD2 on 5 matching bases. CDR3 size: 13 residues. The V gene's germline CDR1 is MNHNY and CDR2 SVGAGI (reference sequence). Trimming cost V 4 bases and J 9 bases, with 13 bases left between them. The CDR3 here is CASSSQLEGEQFF. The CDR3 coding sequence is TGTGCCAGCAGTTCACAACTAGAGGGTGAGCAGTTCTTC.

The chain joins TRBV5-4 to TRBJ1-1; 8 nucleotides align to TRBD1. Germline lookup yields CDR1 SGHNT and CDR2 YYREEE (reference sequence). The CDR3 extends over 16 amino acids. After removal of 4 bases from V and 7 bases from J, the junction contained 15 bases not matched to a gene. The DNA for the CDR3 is TGTGCCAGCAGCCCGCTGCCTCCGGGACAGGAGTTTGAAGCTTTCTTT. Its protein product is CASSPLPPGQEFEAFF.

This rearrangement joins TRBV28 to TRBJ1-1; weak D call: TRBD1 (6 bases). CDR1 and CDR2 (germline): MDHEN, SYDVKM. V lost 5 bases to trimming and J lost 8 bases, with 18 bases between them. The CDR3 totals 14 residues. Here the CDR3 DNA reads TGTGCCAGCAGTGGAACAGGGTTTCTGGGGGAAGCTTTCTTT. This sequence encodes CASSGTGFLGEAFF.

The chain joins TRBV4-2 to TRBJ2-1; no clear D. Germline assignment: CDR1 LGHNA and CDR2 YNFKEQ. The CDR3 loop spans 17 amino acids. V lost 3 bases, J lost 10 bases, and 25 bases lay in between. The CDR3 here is CASSQARSAAYIEEQFF. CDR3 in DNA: TGTGCCAGCAGCCAGGCCCGATCCGCGGCCTATATAGAGGAGCAGTTCTTC.

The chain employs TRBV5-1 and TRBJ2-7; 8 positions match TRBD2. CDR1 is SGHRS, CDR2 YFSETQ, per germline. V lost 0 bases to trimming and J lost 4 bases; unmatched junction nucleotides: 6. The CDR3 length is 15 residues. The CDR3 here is CASSLDSGSTYEQYF. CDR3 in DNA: TGCGCCAGCAGCTTGGACAGCGGGAGTACGTACGAGCAGTACTTC.

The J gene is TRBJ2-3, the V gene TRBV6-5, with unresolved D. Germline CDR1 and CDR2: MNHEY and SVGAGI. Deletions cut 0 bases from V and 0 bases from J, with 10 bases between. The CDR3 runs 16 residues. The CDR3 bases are TGTGCCAGCAGTTACTCGTACAGCCTTAGCACAGATACGCAGTATTTT. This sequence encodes CASSYSYSLSTDTQYF.

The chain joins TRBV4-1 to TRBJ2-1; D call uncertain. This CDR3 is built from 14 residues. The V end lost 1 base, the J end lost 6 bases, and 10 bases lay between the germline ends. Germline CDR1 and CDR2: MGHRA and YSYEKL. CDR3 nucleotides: TGCGCCAGCAGCCAAGGGGTACCGAGCAATGAGCAGTTCTTC. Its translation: CASSQGVPSNEQFF.

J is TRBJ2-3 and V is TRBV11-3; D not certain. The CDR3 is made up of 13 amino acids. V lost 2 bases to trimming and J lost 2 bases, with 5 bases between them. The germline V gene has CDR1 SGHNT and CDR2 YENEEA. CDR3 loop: CASSLSFTDTQYF. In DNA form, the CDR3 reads TGTGCCAGCAGCTTATCCTTCACAGATACGCAGTATTTT.

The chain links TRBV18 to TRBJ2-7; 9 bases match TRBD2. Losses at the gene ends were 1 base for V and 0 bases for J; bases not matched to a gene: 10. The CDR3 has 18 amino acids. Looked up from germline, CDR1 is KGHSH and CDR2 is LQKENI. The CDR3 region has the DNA TGTGCCAGCTCACCACTAGCGGGAGCAGCGGGATTCTCCTACGAGCAGTACTTC. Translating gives CASSPLAGAAGFSYEQYF.

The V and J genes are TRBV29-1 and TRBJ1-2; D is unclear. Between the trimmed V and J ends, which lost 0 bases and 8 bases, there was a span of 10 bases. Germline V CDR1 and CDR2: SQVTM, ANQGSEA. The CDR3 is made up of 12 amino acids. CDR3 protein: CSVEDGFGGYTF. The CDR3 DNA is TGCAGCGTTGAAGATGGGTTTGGGGGCTACACCTTC.

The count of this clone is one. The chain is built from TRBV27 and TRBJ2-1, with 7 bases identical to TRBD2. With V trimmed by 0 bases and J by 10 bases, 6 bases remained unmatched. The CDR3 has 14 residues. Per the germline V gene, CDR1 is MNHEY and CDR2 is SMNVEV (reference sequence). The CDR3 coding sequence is TGTGCCAGCAGTTTATCCAGGACCGGGGGGGAGCAGTTCTTC. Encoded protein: CASSLSRTGGEQFF.